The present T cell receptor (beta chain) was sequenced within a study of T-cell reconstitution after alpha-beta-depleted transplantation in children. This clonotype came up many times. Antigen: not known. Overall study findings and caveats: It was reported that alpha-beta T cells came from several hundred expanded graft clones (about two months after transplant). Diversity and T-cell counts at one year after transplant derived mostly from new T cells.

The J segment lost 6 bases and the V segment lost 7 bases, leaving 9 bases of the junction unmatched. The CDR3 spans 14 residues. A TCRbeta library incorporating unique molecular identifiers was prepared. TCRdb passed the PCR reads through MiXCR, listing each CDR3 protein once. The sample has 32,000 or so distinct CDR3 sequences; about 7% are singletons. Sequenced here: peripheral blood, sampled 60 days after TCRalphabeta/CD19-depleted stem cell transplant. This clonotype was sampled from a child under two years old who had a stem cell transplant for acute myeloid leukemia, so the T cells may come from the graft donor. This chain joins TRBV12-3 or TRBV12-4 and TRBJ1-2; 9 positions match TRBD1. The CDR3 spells CASNFHRGQNGYTF. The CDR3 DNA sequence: TGTGCCAGCAATTTCCACAGGGGGCAAAATGGCTACACCTTC.